These 2 T cell receptor beta chains were sequenced from one sample in a study of blood T cell repertoires in COVID-19. Profiled with immunoSEQ multiplex PCR; TCRdb holds only in-frame clones, not every one. The repertoire holds under 300,000 clones, with over 75% as singletons. The sequencing sample was made of peripheral blood. The receptors here all came from a woman in her thirties or forties who had recovered from COVID-19.

The genes are TRBV6-1 and TRBJ2-5; no firm D call. Trimming took 3 bases from V and 1 from J, leaving 12 bases between them. This CDR3 spans 15 amino acids. The germline V gene has CDR1 MNHNS and CDR2 SASEGT. Written as DNA, the CDR3 is TGTGCCAGCAGTGATTCGGGTTCGGGCCAAGAGACCCAGTACTTC. Protein: CASSDSGSGQETQYF.

J is TRBJ1-6 and V is TRBV6-5; weak D call: TRBD1 (5 bases). V was cut by 7 bases and J by 6 bases, with 16 bases left in between. Germline-derived CDR1 and CDR2 are MNHEY and SVGAGI. This CDR3 region has 15 residues. CDR3 region: CASTFQGMGNSPLHF. Here the CDR3 DNA reads TGTGCCAGCACCTTCCAGGGAATGGGTAATTCACCCCTCCACTTT.